A single sample is the source of the 6 T cell receptor beta chains below, sequenced in a study of cytomegalovirus exposure and HLA in healthy donors. Profiling relied on immunoSEQ multiplex PCR, and the TCRdb table lists in-frame clones only, not all of them. The sample shows 130,000 to 150,000 clones, approximately 91% of them seen only once. The specimen sequenced was PBMCs. Receptors were obtained from a young man in good health and CMV-seronegative.

This chain joins TRBV6-1 and TRBJ1-5; 8 nucleotides align to TRBD1. This CDR3 comprises 15 residues. V lost 7 bases, J lost 6 bases, and 11 bases stayed unmatched. Germline CDR1 reads MNHNS; CDR2 reads SASEGT. CDR3 nucleotide sequence: TGTGCCAGCATTACCGGACAGGGAGTAGGTCAGCCCCAGCATTTT. Translating it yields CASITGQGVGQPQHF.

This rearrangement joins TRBV19 to TRBJ2-5, with 8 bases lining up with TRBD1. There are 15 residues in the CDR3. Germline CDR1 reads LNHDA; CDR2 reads SQIVND (reference sequence). V trimming: 6 bases; J trimming: 3 bases; junction bases outside the gene matches: 9. CDR3 coding DNA: TGTGCCAGTAGCCGACAGGGGTTTACGAAAGAGACCCAGTACTTC. Amino acid sequence: CASSRQGFTKETQYF.

The V and J genes are TRBV6-4 and TRBJ2-2; the D gene is possibly TRBD1 (6 bases). V was trimmed by 6 bases and J by 2 bases, leaving 10 bases between them. CDR1 is MRHNA, CDR2 SNTAGT, per germline. CDR3 length: 14 residues. In DNA, the CDR3 is TGTGCCAGCAGCCCCGGGACAAACACCGGGGAGCTGTTTTTT. It encodes CASSPGTNTGELFF.

The chain couples TRBV7-9 to TRBJ1-3; D is possibly TRBD1 (5 bases). Trimming pared 3 bases from V and 5 bases from J, leaving 11 bases between. From germline, CDR1 is SEHNR and CDR2 FQNEAQ (reference sequence). The CDR3 has 14 amino acids. DNA of the CDR3: TGTGCCAGCAGCTTGTCTGACAGTAGAAACACCATATATTTT. Its translation is CASSLSDSRNTIYF.

The rearrangement links TRBV9 to TRBJ2-3; D may be TRBD2 (6 bases). This CDR3 comprises 17 residues. Germline assignment: CDR1 SGDLS and CDR2 YYNGEE. V dropped 4 bases and J dropped 0 bases, with 18 bases sitting between them. Here the CDR3 reads CASSLETGRGSTDTQYF. The CDR3 nucleotides read TGTGCCAGCAGCTTAGAAACGGGGCGGGGTAGCACAGATACGCAGTATTTT.

This chain joins TRBV29-1 and TRBJ1-1, with a weak D call TRBD1 (6 bases). Trimming stripped 4 bases from V and 3 bases from J, with 18 bases between. CDR1 and CDR2 from the germline V gene are SQVTM and ANQGSEA. The length of the CDR3 is 15 residues. The CDR3 here is CSVGVVRGPDTEAFF. The CDR3 bases are TGCAGCGTTGGGGTTGTCAGGGGCCCTGACACTGAAGCTTTCTTT.